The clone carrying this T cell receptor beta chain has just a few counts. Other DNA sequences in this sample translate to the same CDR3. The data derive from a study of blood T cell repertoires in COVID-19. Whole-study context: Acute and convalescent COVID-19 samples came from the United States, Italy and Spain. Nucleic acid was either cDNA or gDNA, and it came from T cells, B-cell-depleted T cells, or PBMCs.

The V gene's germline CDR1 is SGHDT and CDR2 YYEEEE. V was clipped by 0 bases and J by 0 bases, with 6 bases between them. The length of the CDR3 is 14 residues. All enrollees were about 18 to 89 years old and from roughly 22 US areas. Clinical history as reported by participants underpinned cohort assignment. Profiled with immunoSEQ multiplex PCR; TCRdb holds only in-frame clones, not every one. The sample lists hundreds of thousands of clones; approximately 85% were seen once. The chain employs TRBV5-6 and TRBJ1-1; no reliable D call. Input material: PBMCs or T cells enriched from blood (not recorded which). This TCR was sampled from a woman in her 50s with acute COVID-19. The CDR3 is CASSLAGMNTEAFF. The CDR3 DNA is TGTGCCAGCAGCTTGGCCGGGATGAACACTGAAGCTTTCTTT.